A selection of T cell receptor beta chains follows, all from one sample in a study of T cell responses to AZD1222 COVID-19 vaccine. Sequenced by immunoSEQ multiplex PCR; TCRdb stores in-frame clones only, minus some. The sample contains 150,000 to 200,000 clones, just over 90% of which appear only once. Sequenced here: peripheral blood, sampled 28 days after the second AZD1222 dose. The receptors derive from an adult who received the AZD1222 COVID-19 vaccine. The CDR3 runs from the conserved cysteine through the conserved F or W. D genes are given only for firm matches. Size is omitted from some rows. Given values are once, few, many or a class for expanded clones.

>-|TRBD1|TRBJ1-2|TRBV27
CASSSYLGQGINYGYTF
TGTGCCAGCAGTTCATACCTCGGACAGGGAATTAACTATGGCTACACCTTC
>-|-|TRBJ2-3|TRBV21-1
CASSWGGLAGEPDTQYF
TGTGCCAGCAGCTGGGGGGGACTAGCGGGAGAGCCAGATACGCAGTATTTT
>-|TRBD2|TRBJ2-5|TRBV13
CASTLSGTPRGTQYF
TGTGCCAGCACCCTTAGCGGGACCCCAAGGGGGACCCAGTACTTC
>-|TRBD2|TRBJ2-1|TRBV2
CASSHLAGAIITEQFF
TGTGCCAGCAGTCACCTAGCGGGAGCTATCATTACTGAGCAGTTCTTC
>-|TRBD2|TRBJ2-2|TRBV18
CASSPGLVNTGELFF
TGTGCCAGCTCACCGGGACTAGTGAACACCGGGGAGCTGTTTTTT
>-|-|TRBJ2-5|TRBV3-1/TRBV3-2
CASSRTISQETQYF
TGTGCCAGCAGTCGGACCATTTCTCAAGAGACCCAGTACTTC
>-|TRBD1|TRBJ1-2|TRBV18
CASSPSAQGFRGYTF
TGTGCCAGCTCCCCTTCCGCACAGGGGTTTCGCGGCTACACCTTC
>-|TRBD1|TRBJ1-2|TRBV6-5
CASSSGQGRVYGYTF
TGTGCCAGCAGTTCTGGACAGGGGAGGGTCTATGGCTACACCTTC
>-|-|TRBJ2-7|TRBV19
CASSIGQSYEQYF
TGTGCCAGTAGTATCGGACAGTCCTACGAGCAGTACTTC
>-|-|TRBJ1-5|TRBV5-1
CASSPGRGNQPQHF
TGCGCCAGCAGCCCTGGGCGGGGAAATCAGCCCCAGCATTTT
>-|TRBD1|TRBJ1-5|TRBV7-9
CASATGGGQPQHF
TGTGCCAGCGCAACAGGGGGAGGGCAGCCCCAGCATTTT
>-|-|TRBJ2-1|TRBV30
CAWSRGREQFF
TGTGCCTGGAGTCGAGGACGGGAGCAGTTCTTC
>-|-|TRBJ1-2|TRBV7-2
CASSLTGYGYTF
TGTGCCAGCAGCCTAACAGGGTATGGCTACACCTTC
>once|-|TRBJ2-5|TRBV30
CAWSVFAGKQETQYF
TGTGCCTGGAGTGTATTTGCGGGAAAACAAGAGACCCAGTACTTC
>-|-|TRBJ2-5|TRBV19
CASSLGQYQETQYF
TGTGCCAGTAGCCTCGGCCAGTACCAAGAGACCCAGTACTTC
>-|-|TRBJ1-1|TRBV5-4
CASSSHRVDMNTEAFF
TGTGCCAGCAGCTCCCACAGGGTCGATATGAACACTGAAGCTTTCTTT
>-|TRBD1|TRBJ2-5|TRBV5-6
CASEVYRGETQYF
TGTGCCAGCGAGGTCTACAGGGGTGAGACCCAGTACTTC
>-|TRBD2|TRBJ2-1|TRBV6-5
CASSIRDYYNEQFF
TGTGCCAGCAGTATCCGGGACTACTACAATGAGCAGTTCTTC
>once|-|TRBJ2-1|TRBV6-5
CASSYSQTAQFF
TGTGCCAGCAGTTACTCGCAAACGGCGCAGTTCTTC
>-|-|TRBJ2-7|TRBV5-1
CASSDPGEQYF
TGCGCCAGCAGTGACCCGGGGGAGCAGTACTTC
>-|-|TRBJ1-2|TRBV2
CASNSAQSSGYTF
TGTGCCAGCAATTCGGCCCAGAGTTCGGGCTACACCTTC
>-|-|TRBJ1-5|TRBV12-3/TRBV12-4
CASSLGRDQPQHF
TGTGCCAGCAGTTTAGGTCGGGATCAGCCCCAGCATTTT
>-|-|TRBJ2-7|TRBV18
CASSPRDYSGQYF
TGTGCCAGCTCACCTAGGGATTATTCAGGGCAGTACTTC
>-|-|TRBJ2-1|TRBV9
CASSVTGAYYNEQFF
TGTGCCAGCAGCGTAACGGGGGCGTACTACAATGAGCAGTTCTTC
>-|TRBD1|TRBJ1-2|TRBV18
CASSPTGQENYGYTF
TGTGCCAGCTCACCTACCGGACAGGAGAACTATGGCTACACCTTC
>few|TRBD1|TRBJ1-2|TRBV19
CASSTQTGRGYTF
TGTGCCAGTAGTACCCAGACAGGGCGCGGCTACACCTTC
>-|-|TRBJ2-1|TRBV24-1
CATSDPPPAERLFF
TGTGCCACCAGTGATCCCCCCCCCGCGGAGCGACTGTTCTTC
>-|-|TRBJ2-7|TRBV3-1/TRBV3-2
CASSQDRGPLVAQYF
TGTGCCAGCAGCCAAGACAGGGGTCCCTTGGTCGCGCAGTACTTC
>-|TRBD1|TRBJ2-7|TRBV7-9
CASSLDSHRGLVYEQYF
TGTGCCAGCAGCTTAGATTCCCACAGGGGGCTTGTCTACGAGCAGTACTTC
>-|-|TRBJ1-1|TRBV6-5
CASSSFRFNTEAFF
TGTGCCAGCAGTTCCTTCCGTTTTAACACTGAAGCTTTCTTT
>-|TRBD1|TRBJ2-7|TRBV7-2
CASSLAGRTGGYEQYF
TGTGCCAGCAGCTTGGCGGGGAGGACAGGGGGCTACGAGCAGTACTTC
>-|TRBD2|TRBJ2-7|TRBV27
CASRRLAGVREQYF
TGTGCCAGCAGAAGGCTAGCGGGAGTAAGAGAGCAGTACTTC
>-|TRBD1|TRBJ2-7|TRBV18
CASSRDREYEQYF
TGTGCCAGCTCCAGGGACAGGGAGTACGAGCAGTACTTC
>-|TRBD1|TRBJ1-1|TRBV5-1
CASRGTGGTEAFF
TGCGCCAGCAGAGGGACAGGGGGCACTGAAGCTTTCTTT
>-|-|TRBJ1-3|TRBV19
CASSIRTELSSGNTIYF
TGTGCCAGTAGTATCAGGACAGAACTGAGCTCTGGAAACACCATATATTTT
>-|TRBD1|TRBJ1-3|TRBV6-5
CASSRDRGHGNTIYF
TGTGCCAGCAGCCGCGACAGGGGGCATGGAAACACCATATATTTT
>-|-|TRBJ2-1|TRBV14
CASSLSVEQFF
TGTGCCAGCAGCCTGTCGGTTGAGCAGTTCTTC
>-|-|TRBJ1-1|TRBV24-1
CATRPRLIIVTEAFF
TGTGCCACCAGGCCACGTCTTATTATAGTCACTGAAGCTTTCTTT
>-|-|TRBJ2-3|TRBV18
CASSPHKSDTQYF
TGTGCCAGCTCACCACACAAGTCAGATACGCAGTATTTT
>-|TRBD2|TRBJ2-7|TRBV10-1
CAGSLVGTRDAYEQYF
TGCGCCGGCTCGCTCGTGGGGACTAGGGATGCCTACGAGCAGTACTTC
>-|-|TRBJ2-1|TRBV7-2
CASSSIGQQQFF
TGTGCCAGCAGCTCAATCGGACAGCAGCAGTTCTTC
>-|TRBD2|TRBJ2-7|TRBV7-3
CASSLGLAGEGEQYF
TGTGCCAGCAGCTTAGGACTAGCGGGAGAGGGAGAGCAGTACTTC
>-|-|TRBJ1-4|TRBV7-8
CASSLLNRPTNEKLFF
TGTGCCAGCAGCTTGCTAAATCGACCAACTAATGAAAAACTGTTTTTT
>-|-|TRBJ1-2|TRBV14
CASSQEYDGLYGYTF
TGTGCCAGCAGCCAAGAATACGACGGACTCTATGGCTACACCTTC
>-|-|TRBJ2-1|TRBV19
CASSKGGRGLRSYNEQFF
TGTGCCAGTAGTAAGGGCGGCAGGGGACTACGCTCCTACAATGAGCAGTTCTTC
>-|-|TRBJ1-6|TRBV4-1
CASSQTSGGSNSPLHF
TGCGCCAGCAGCCAAACCAGTGGGGGGTCGAATTCACCCCTCCACTTT
>once|TRBD2|TRBJ2-2|TRBV27
CASRSGTNTGELFF
TGTGCCAGCCGTAGCGGGACGAACACCGGGGAGCTGTTTTTT
>-|TRBD1|TRBJ1-2|TRBV15
CATSSGQAYGYTF
TGTGCCACCAGCAGTGGACAGGCCTATGGCTACACCTTC
>-|TRBD2|TRBJ2-7|TRBV7-8
CASSRLAELYEQYF
TGTGCCAGCAGCCGCCTAGCGGAACTCTACGAGCAGTACTTC
>-|TRBD1|TRBJ1-1|TRBV18
CASSPDLGQGGTEAFF
TGTGCCAGCTCACCCGACCTGGGACAGGGAGGCACTGAAGCTTTCTTT
>-|-|TRBJ1-2|TRBV7-2
CASSSFAGDGYTF
TGTGCCAGCAGCTCCTTCGCAGGGGATGGCTACACCTTC
>-|-|TRBJ1-4|TRBV6-6
CASSTGQTTNEKLFF
TGTGCCAGCAGTACCGGACAGACAACTAATGAAAAACTGTTTTTT
>few|-|TRBJ2-1|TRBV12-3/TRBV12-4
CASSLSGCEQFF
TGTGCCAGCAGCCTAAGTGGTTGTGAGCAGTTCTTC
>-|-|TRBJ1-1|TRBV6-5
CASSYSRAVGNTEAFF
TGTGCCAGCAGTTACTCTAGGGCAGTCGGGAACACTGAAGCTTTCTTT
>-|-|TRBJ1-1|TRBV6-5
CASSYAGRSTEAFF
TGTGCCAGCAGTTACGCAGGGCGTAGCACTGAAGCTTTCTTT